The 7 T cell receptor beta chains presented below share a single source sample, sequenced in a study of CD8+CD57+ T cells in acquired aplastic anemia. Before being chosen for sequencing, patients had shown CD8+CD57+ cell expansion by flow cytometry. The TCR beta profiling, which covered VDJ combination and CDR3 sequence, was carried out using genomic DNA as the template. TCRdb re-derived calls from the reads in MiXCR, one entry per CDR3 protein. The sample yields roughly 290,000 distinct CDR3 sequences, 50% to 65% seen once. Sequencing input: sorted CD4+, CD8+, or CD8+CD57+ T cells (not recorded which) from PBMCs. Every receptor here comes from a human donor with aplastic anemia.

This chain uses TRBV20-1 with TRBJ1-2, with D tentatively TRBD1 (5 bases). V lost 3 bases and J 6 bases, leaving 11 bases between the germline ends. The germline V gene has CDR1 DFQATT and CDR2 SNEGSKA (reference sequence). This CDR3 has 12 residues. This CDR3 reads CSASHGGNGYTF. In DNA, the CDR3 is TGCAGTGCTAGTCACGGGGGAAATGGCTACACCTTC.

The rearrangement joins TRBV19 to TRBJ2-2; D is tentatively TRBD1 or TRBD2 (6 bases each). Trimming took 3 bases from V and 5 from J, leaving 16 bases between them. Germline values: CDR1 LNHDA, CDR2 SQIVND (reference sequence). This CDR3 has 16 amino acids. The CDR3 reads CASSMNWGAVTGELFF. As DNA, the CDR3 is TGTGCCAGTAGTATGAATTGGGGGGCGGTGACCGGGGAGCTGTTTTTT.

This chain connects TRBV29-1 to TRBJ2-1, with TRBD2 as a possible D gene (6 bases). The CDR3 length is 15 residues. With 4 bases removed from V and 1 base from J, the gap between germline ends came to 14 bases. The germline gives CDR1 SQVTM, CDR2 ANQGSEA. Here the CDR3 reads CSVAFGRSSYNEQFF. CDR3 DNA: TGCAGCGTTGCTTTCGGGAGAAGTTCCTACAATGAGCAGTTCTTC.

CDR3 sequence (DNA): TGTGCCACAGGGACAGGGGGTTCCAATGAGCAGTTCTTC. This gives the protein CATGTGGSNEQFF. The J gene is TRBJ2-1, the V gene TRBV2; TRBD1 matches 11 bases. Trimming removed 10 bases from V and 6 bases from J; junction bases left unmatched: 5. Germline values: CDR1 SNHLY, CDR2 FYNNEI. The CDR3 spans 13 residues.

CDR3 protein: CASSLNQGRSPLHF. The CDR3 nucleotides are TGTGCCAGCAGCTTGAACCAGGGTCGATCACCCCTCCACTTT. The chain employs TRBV5-6 and TRBJ1-6; possibly TRBD1 for D (5 bases). Deletions cut 1 base from V and 10 bases from J, with 12 bases between. The CDR3 totals 14 residues. CDR1 SGHDT and CDR2 YYEEEE come from the germline V gene.

The chain employs TRBV7-2 and TRBJ1-1; D not resolved. Trimming cost V 5 bases and J 7 bases, with 8 bases left between them. The CDR3 totals 11 residues. Germline loops: CDR1 SGHTA, CDR2 FQGNSA. The CDR3 nucleotides are TGTGCCAGCAGCAACAGTCGTGAAGCTTTCTTT. This sequence encodes CASSNSREAFF.

In this sample, this clonotype turned up many times. The gene calls are TRBV7-9 and TRBJ2-3, with D possibly matching TRBD2 (6 bases). Trimming removed 2 bases at V and 2 bases at J, with 23 bases between. Germline assignment: CDR1 SEHNR and CDR2 FQNEAQ (reference sequence). The CDR3 consists of 19 residues. The CDR3 sequence: CASSLWLSPRAGSTDTQYF. CDR3 nucleotides: TGTGCCAGCAGCTTATGGCTCTCCCCTAGAGCGGGCTCCACAGATACGCAGTATTTT.